The subject of this entry is one TCR beta chain. This sample was taken from a study of shared clonotypes between healthy human individuals. CD8 cells regarded as naive lacked CD45RO, were positively chosen for CCR7, and omitted terminally differentiated effector memory CD45RA+ cells. Only Caucasian adults living in Nashville, Tennessee served as donors. The assay was immunoSEQ multiplex PCR, and TCRdb's table has in-frame clones only and misses some. The sample has roughly 2,000,000 clones, 85% to 95% seen once. The CDR3 length is 16 residues. The V and J ends lost 7 bases and 0 bases respectively, with 15 bases between them. Germline CDR1 SEHNR, CDR2 FQNEAQ (reference sequence).

The chain links TRBV7-9 to TRBJ2-2; D gene uncertain. Input material: naive CD8+ T cells sorted from blood. This receptor was identified in a man aged 18-30 years in good health. The DNA for the CDR3 is TGTGCCAGCATCCCACTGAGATTAGCGAACACCGGGGAGCTGTTTTTT. Its translation: CASIPLRLANTGELFF.